This TCR beta chain was recovered during a study of T cells in women clearing cervical HPV infection. The wider study: Cases were women with histologically confirmed HPV16-related CIN3 or worse, including a couple of invasive cancers.

Each participant carried one incident cervical HPV16 infection only. The table came from immunoSEQ multiplex PCR; TCRdb's copy has only in-frame clones and leaves some out. The sample includes about 24,000 clones. CDR1 and CDR2 from the germline V gene are DFQATT and SNEGSKA (reference sequence). The CDR3 consists of 18 residues. The V gene end was trimmed by 0 bases and the J gene end by 2 bases; junction bases not matched to a gene: 13. Study conclusions and caveats: TRBV6-7 relative abundance averaged 0.11% in cases and about 0.17% in controls.

Worth noting for this clone: What it binds is not known. Coverage ceases 3 residues before the CDR3 finishes, and the germline J gene fills in the end.

The sequencing input was blood buffy coat. The V call is TRBV20-1, the J call TRBJ2-3; 8 bases map to TRBD2. This TCR was recovered from a woman aged 18 to 75 with a cervical HPV16 infection that either progressed to CIN3+ or cleared (not recorded which). CDR3 DNA, as far as it was read: TGCAGTGCTAGAGATCCTGGGACTAGTGGGAGGTACACAGATACG. Protein sequence: CSARDPGTSGRYTDT. The full CDR3 protein reads CSARDPGTSGRYTDTQYF.